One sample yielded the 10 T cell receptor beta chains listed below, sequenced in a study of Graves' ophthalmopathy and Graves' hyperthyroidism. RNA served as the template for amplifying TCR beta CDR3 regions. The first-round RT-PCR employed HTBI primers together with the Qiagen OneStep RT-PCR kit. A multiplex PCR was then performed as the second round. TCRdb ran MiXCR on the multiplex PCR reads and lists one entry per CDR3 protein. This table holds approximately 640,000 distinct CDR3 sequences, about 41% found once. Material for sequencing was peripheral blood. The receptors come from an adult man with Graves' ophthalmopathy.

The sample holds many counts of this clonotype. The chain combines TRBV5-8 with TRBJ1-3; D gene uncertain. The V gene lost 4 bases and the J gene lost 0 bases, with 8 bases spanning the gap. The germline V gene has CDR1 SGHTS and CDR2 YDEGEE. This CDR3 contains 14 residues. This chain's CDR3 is CASSPPASGNTIYF. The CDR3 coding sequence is TGTGCCAGCAGCCCGCCGGCCTCTGGAAACACCATATATTTT.

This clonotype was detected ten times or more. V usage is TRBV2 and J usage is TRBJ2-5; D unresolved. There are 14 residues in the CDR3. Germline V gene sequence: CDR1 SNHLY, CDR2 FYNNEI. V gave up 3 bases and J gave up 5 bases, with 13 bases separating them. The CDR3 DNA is TGTGCCAGCAGTGAGTCGGTGGTCCAGGAGACCCAGTACTTC. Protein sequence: CASSESVVQETQYF.

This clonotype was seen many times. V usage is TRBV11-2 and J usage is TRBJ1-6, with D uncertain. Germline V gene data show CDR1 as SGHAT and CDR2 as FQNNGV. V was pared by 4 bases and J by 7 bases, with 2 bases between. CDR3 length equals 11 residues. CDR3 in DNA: TGTGCCAGCAGCTCGAATTCACCCCTCCACTTT. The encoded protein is CASSSNSPLHF. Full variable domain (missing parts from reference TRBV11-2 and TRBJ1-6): EAGVAQSPRYKIIEKRQSVAFWCNPISGHATLYWYQQILGQGPKLLIQFQNNGVVDDSQLPKDRFSAERLKGVDSTLKIQPAKLEDSAVYLCASSSNSPLHFGNGTRLTVT.

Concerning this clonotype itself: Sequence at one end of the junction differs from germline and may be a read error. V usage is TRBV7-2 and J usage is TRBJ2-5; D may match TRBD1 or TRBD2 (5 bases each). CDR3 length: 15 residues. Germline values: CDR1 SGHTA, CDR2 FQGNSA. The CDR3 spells CASRTGTEGRQTEYF. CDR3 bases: TGTGCCAGCAGGACCGGGACCGAAGGTCGGCAGACCGAGTACTTC.

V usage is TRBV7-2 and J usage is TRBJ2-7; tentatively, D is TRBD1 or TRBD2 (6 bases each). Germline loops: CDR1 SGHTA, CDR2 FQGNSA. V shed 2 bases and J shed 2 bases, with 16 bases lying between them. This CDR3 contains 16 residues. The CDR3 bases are TGTGCCAGCAGCTTAAGGGGGGCAGCAGGAACCTACGAGCAGTACTTC. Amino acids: CASSLRGAAGTYEQYF.

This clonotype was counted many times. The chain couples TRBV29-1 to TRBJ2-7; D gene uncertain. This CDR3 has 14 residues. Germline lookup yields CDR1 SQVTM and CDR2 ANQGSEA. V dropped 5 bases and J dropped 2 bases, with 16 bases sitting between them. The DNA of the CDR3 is TGCAGCGTTTGGGCCCCCCGGGTACCCTACGAGCAGTACTTC. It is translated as CSVWAPRVPYEQYF.

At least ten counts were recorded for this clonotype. The CDR3 DNA reads TGTGCCAGCAACCCGACAGGGAGAGGAAAACTGTTTTTT. This codes for CASNPTGRGKLFF. This chain uses TRBV9 with TRBJ1-4; 7 nucleotides line up with TRBD1. The V gene end was trimmed by 6 bases and the J gene end by 10 bases; junction bases not matched to a gene: 9. The germline V gene has CDR1 SGDLS and CDR2 YYNGEE. This CDR3 is 13 amino acids long.

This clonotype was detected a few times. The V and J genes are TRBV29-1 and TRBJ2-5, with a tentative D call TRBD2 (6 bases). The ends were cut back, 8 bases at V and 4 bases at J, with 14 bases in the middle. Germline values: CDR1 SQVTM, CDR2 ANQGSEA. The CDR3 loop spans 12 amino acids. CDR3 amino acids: CSLVGGRETQYF. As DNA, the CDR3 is TGCAGCTTGGTCGGGGGAAGAGAGACCCAGTACTTC.

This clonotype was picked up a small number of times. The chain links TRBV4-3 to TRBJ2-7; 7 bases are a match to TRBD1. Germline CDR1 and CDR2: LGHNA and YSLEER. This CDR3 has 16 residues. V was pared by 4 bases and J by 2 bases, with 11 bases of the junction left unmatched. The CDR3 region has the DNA TGCGCCAGCAGCCCCTATAGGGACAGCTTAACCTACGAGCAGTACTTC. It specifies CASSPYRDSLTYEQYF.

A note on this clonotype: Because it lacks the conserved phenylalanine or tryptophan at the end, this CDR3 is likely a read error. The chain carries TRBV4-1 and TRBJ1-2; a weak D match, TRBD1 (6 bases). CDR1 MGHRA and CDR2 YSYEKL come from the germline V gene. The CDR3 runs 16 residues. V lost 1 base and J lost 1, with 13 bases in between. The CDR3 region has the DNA TGCGCCAGCAGCCAAGCCCCACAGGGCGTTAACTATGGCTACACCATC. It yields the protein CASSQAPQGVNYGYTI.